Below are 23 T cell receptor beta chains sequenced from a single sample in a study of T cells in women clearing cervical HPV infection. TCRdb keeps only in-frame clones here, not all; method: immunoSEQ multiplex PCR. The listing contains tens of thousands of clones. Specimen: blood buffy coat. The receptors shown here come from a woman aged 18 to 75 with a cervical HPV16 infection that either progressed to CIN3+ or cleared (not recorded which).

Concerning this clone: Read sequence stops 3 residues before the CDR3 end, and the germline J gene provides the missing end. The gene calls are TRBV10-1 and TRBJ2-2, with 16 bases fitting TRBD2. The length of the CDR3 is 19 residues. The V gene's germline CDR1 is WNHNN and CDR2 SYGVQD (reference sequence). V lost 7 bases and J lost 6; bases outside the gene matches: 14. The CDR3 bases that were read are TGCGCCAGCACCGAGCGGGGACTAGCGGGAGGGCCAGTGTCCGGGGAG. Its protein is CASTERGLAGGPVSGE. The full CDR3 protein reads CASTERGLAGGPVSGELFF.

With respect to this clone: The CDR3 is cut off 3 residues early in the read; its end comes from the germline J gene. The J gene is TRBJ1-2, the V gene TRBV7-9; 9 nucleotides line up with TRBD1. The germline V gene encodes CDR1 SEHNR and CDR2 FQNEAQ (reference sequence). This CDR3 has 15 amino acids. The sequenced part of the CDR3 DNA is TGTGCCAGCAGCCAACACCTGGGACAGGGCAACGAC. This gives the protein CASSQHLGQGND. The whole CDR3 region reads CASSQHLGQGNDYTF.

Worth noting for this clone: Sequencing ends 3 residues short of the CDR3 end; the germline J gene provides the rest. Distinct nucleotide sequences in the sample also encode this CDR3. J is TRBJ2-3 and V is TRBV19; D is ambiguous. Germline V gives CDR1 LNHDA, CDR2 SQIVND (reference sequence). The CDR3 extends over 14 amino acids. This chain's CDR3 is CASSIRVSNQPQYF. Incomplete CDR3 DNA: TGTGCCAGTAGTATAAGAGTTAGCAATCAGCCG.

For this clone: The CDR3 end lies 3 residues beyond the end of the read and is filled in from the germline J gene. The J gene is TRBJ1-6, the V gene TRBV5-1, with TRBD1 matching 8 bases. The CDR3 consists of 14 residues. The trim removed 4 bases at V and 6 bases at J, leaving 3 bases unmatched. Germline CDR1 and CDR2: SGHRS and YFSETQ. The CDR3 bases that were read are TGCGCCAGCAGCCGAGACAGGGGTAATTCACCC. Its translation is CASSRDRGNSP. In full, the CDR3 reads CASSRDRGNSPLHF.

With regard to this clone: The missing CDR3 end, 3 residues past where the read stops, is filled in from the germline J gene. The chain joins TRBV19 to TRBJ2-2, with no clear D. The CDR3 loop spans 14 amino acids. V shed 1 base and J shed 3 bases, with 6 bases lying between them. CDR1 is LNHDA, CDR2 SQIVND, per germline (reference sequence). The sequenced CDR3 bases are TGTGCCAGTAGTATAGTAGAATACACCGGGGAG. Translated: CASSIVEYTGE. The whole CDR3 protein is CASSIVEYTGELFF.

Note on this clone: The read gets to within 3 residues of the CDR3 end, and the germline J gene fills in the rest. The chain is built from TRBV10-1 and TRBJ2-1, with D possibly TRBD1 on 6 matching bases. Germline V gene lookup returns CDR1 WNHNN and CDR2 SYGVQD (reference sequence). Trimming shortened V by 1 base and J by 4 bases, and 17 bases separated the two germline ends. This CDR3 region has 17 residues. The CDR3 loop reads CASSEWAVPGAYNEQFF. Incomplete CDR3 DNA: TGCGCCAGCAGTGAGTGGGCAGTTCCAGGGGCTTACAATGAG.

Considering frequency, this clone is medium-sized. The CDR3 end falls 3 residues outside the read, so it is completed with the germline J gene. The gene calls are TRBV20-1 and TRBJ2-7; TRBD1 is a possible D gene (5 bases). CDR3 length: 14 amino acids. With 6 bases removed from V and 0 bases from J, the gap between germline ends came to 15 bases. Germline V gene lookup returns CDR1 DFQATT and CDR2 SNEGSKA (reference sequence). The CDR3 sequence is CSAQPDINSYEQYF. The CDR3 DNA, read in part, is TGCAGTGCCCAACCGGACATAAACTCCTACGAG.

With regard to this clone: The CDR3 is cut off 3 residues early in the read; its end comes from the germline J gene. The chain joins TRBV9 to TRBJ2-3; no clear D. The V gene's germline CDR1 is SGDLS and CDR2 YYNGEE. Between the trimmed V and J ends, which lost 0 bases and 1 base, there was a span of 9 bases. The CDR3 is made up of 15 amino acids. Here the CDR3 reads CASSVGESGTDTQYF. Incomplete CDR3 DNA: TGTGCCAGCAGCGTAGGTGAGAGCGGCACAGATACG.

In regard to this clone: The observed sequence ends 3 residues before the CDR3 terminus, with the missing tail filled in from the germline J gene. The chain couples TRBV4-1 to TRBJ2-5, with 7 nucleotides matching TRBD2. The length of the CDR3 is 17 residues. Losses at the gene ends were 1 base for V and 0 bases for J; bases not matched to a gene: 8. CDR1 is MGHRA, CDR2 YSYEKL, per germline. The CDR3 protein is CASSQGLADPYQETQYF. The CDR3 bases that were read are TGCGCCAGCAGCCAAGGGCTAGCGGACCCGTACCAAGAGACC.

With regard to this clone: The read ends 3 residues early relative to the CDR3; the germline J gene fills the gap. V and J are TRBV5-1 and TRBJ1-4; D possibly corresponds to TRBD1 (6 bases). This CDR3 has 15 amino acids. Trimming stripped 0 bases from V and 5 bases from J, with 11 bases between. CDR1 is SGHRS and CDR2 is YFSETQ in the germline V gene. The sequenced part of the CDR3 DNA is TGCGCCAGCAGCTTGGAAACAGGGTACAATGAAAAA. It is translated as CASSLETGYNEK. The CDR3 reads in full as CASSLETGYNEKLFF.

As for this clone: With the read ending 3 residues before the CDR3 end, the germline J gene is used to fill in that end. The rearrangement uses TRBV4-2 and TRBJ1-1; D is undetermined. This CDR3 has 19 amino acids. Germline CDR1 LGHNA, CDR2 YNFKEQ. V was trimmed by 3 bases and J by 1 base, leaving 24 bases between them. Incomplete CDR3 DNA: TGTGCCAGCAGCCATTGGGCGGGGATGACTCCCACGGGGAACACTGAA. This sequence encodes CASSHWAGMTPTGNTE. In full, the CDR3 is CASSHWAGMTPTGNTEAFF.

Details on this clone: Other DNA sequences within the sample encode an identical CDR3. The CDR3 region is CSARDAGVSTDTQYF. The covered CDR3 bases are TGCAGTGCTAGAGATGCGGGGGTTAGCACAGATACG. V usage is TRBV20-1 and J usage is TRBJ2-3; 7 nucleotides agree with TRBD2. The observed sequence ends 3 residues before the CDR3 terminus, with the missing tail filled in from the germline J gene. Unmatched junction bases numbered 3, after V lost 0 bases and J lost 0 bases. Germline loops: CDR1 DFQATT, CDR2 SNEGSKA (reference sequence). The length of the CDR3 is 15 residues.

With respect to this clone: The read halts 3 residues ahead of the CDR3 end, with the missing end drawn from the germline J gene. J is TRBJ2-3 and V is TRBV19; unclear D gene. The germline V gene has CDR1 LNHDA and CDR2 SQIVND (reference sequence). CDR3 length equals 13 residues. The CDR3 sequence: CASSGRQGQPQYF. Partial CDR3 DNA: TGTGCCAGTAGTGGCCGACAAGGTCAGCCG.

Worth noting for this clone: The read finishes 3 residues shy of the CDR3 end, and the germline J gene is used to complete it. The rearrangement links TRBV19 to TRBJ2-2; TRBD2 is a possible D gene (6 bases). Trimming stripped 4 bases from V and 6 bases from J, with 18 bases between. This CDR3 region has 16 residues. In germline, CDR1 is LNHDA, CDR2 SQIVND (reference sequence). This CDR3 is CASSKRTGEHAGELFF. Incomplete CDR3 DNA: TGTGCCAGTAGTAAAAGGACGGGGGAACACGCCGGGGAG.

On this clone itself: The CDR3 is cut off 3 residues early in the read; its end comes from the germline J gene. This chain connects TRBV7-9 to TRBJ2-7; a possible D gene is TRBD1 (5 bases). Trimming took off 4 bases at V and 2 bases at J, with 12 bases between the two ends. Germline V lookup: CDR1 SEHNR, CDR2 FQNEAQ (reference sequence). The CDR3 is 14 amino acids. CDR3: CASSSEQGAYEQYF. CDR3 DNA, as far as it was read: TGTGCCAGCAGCTCGGAACAAGGGGCCTACGAG.

Turning to this clone: The CDR3 end lies 3 residues beyond the end of the read and is filled in from the germline J gene. The V call is TRBV6-1, the J call TRBJ1-1; possible D gene TRBD1, 5 bases. The V end lost 4 bases, the J end lost 1 base, and 10 bases lay between the germline ends. The germline V gene encodes CDR1 MNHNS and CDR2 SASEGT. This CDR3 spans 14 amino acids. This CDR3 reads CASSVTGTNTEAFF. The covered CDR3 bases are TGTGCCAGCAGTGTCACAGGTACGAACACTGAA.

Turning to this clone: Read sequence stops 3 residues before the CDR3 end, and the germline J gene provides the missing end. The chain has TRBV30 and TRBJ1-1, with a tentative D call TRBD1 (5 bases). Trimming left V 5 bases short and J 1 base short, with 17 bases between. Looked up from germline, CDR1 is GTSNPN and CDR2 is SVGIG (reference sequence). This CDR3 is built from 15 residues. The CDR3 loop reads CAWLPITGKNTEAFF. CDR3 bases read: TGTGCCTGGCTTCCCATAACAGGAAAGAACACTGAA.

About this clone itself: The sequence runs out 3 residues before the end of the CDR3; the remainder is reconstructed from the germline J gene. The chain carries TRBV20-1 and TRBJ1-1; 8 bases match TRBD1. The CDR3 length is 17 residues. The V segment lost 1 base and the J segment 0 bases; nucleotides outside the gene matches: 10. CDR1 and CDR2 from the germline V gene are DFQATT and SNEGSKA (reference sequence). The CDR3 bases that were read are TGCAGTGCTAGAGCTATTTCCCGGGACAGGTTGAACACTGAA. This codes for CSARAISRDRLNTE. The full CDR3 is CSARAISRDRLNTEAFF.

About this clone itself: The sequence runs out 3 residues before the end of the CDR3; the remainder is reconstructed from the germline J gene. The chain uses TRBV5-1 and TRBJ2-2; no clear D. Per germline, CDR1 SGHRS and CDR2 YFSETQ. Trimming stripped 3 bases from V and 0 bases from J, with 6 bases between. The CDR3 loop spans 14 amino acids. Incomplete CDR3 DNA: TGCGCCAGCAGCTCTTCCTCGAACACCGGGGAG. Translation: CASSSSSNTGE. The whole CDR3 sequence is CASSSSSNTGELFF. Filled out from reference TRBV5-1 and TRBJ2-2, the complete variable domain reads KAGVTQTPRYLIKTRGQQVTLSCSPISGHRSVSWYQQTPGQGLQFLFEYFSETQRNKGNFPGRFSGRQFSNSRSEMNVSTLELGDSALYLCASSSSSNTGELFFGEGSRLTVL.

As concerns this clone: The read finishes 3 residues shy of the CDR3 end, and the germline J gene is used to complete it. The chain employs TRBV18 and TRBJ2-7; 7 bases are a match to TRBD1. The CDR3 covers 15 residues. V shed 3 bases and J 4 bases; nucleotides not matched to a gene: 9. Germline CDR1 reads KGHSH; CDR2 reads LQKENI. The CDR3 sequence: CASSPLRTGFYEQYF. CDR3 DNA, as far as it was read: TGTGCCAGCTCACCTTTGAGGACAGGTTTTTACGAG.

Worth noting for this clone: The read comes to an end 3 residues before the CDR3 does, leaving the germline J gene to fill in the end. This chain joins TRBV29-1 and TRBJ1-2; 8 positions match TRBD1. After removal of 3 bases from V and 3 bases from J, the junction contained 6 bases not matched to a gene. The CDR3 covers 14 residues. CDR1 SQVTM and CDR2 ANQGSEA come from the germline V gene. The CDR3 DNA, read in part, is TGCAGCGTTGACGGGGCAGGGGGCTACTATGGC. Amino acid sequence: CSVDGAGGYYG. The CDR3 as a whole reads CSVDGAGGYYGYTF.

Partial CDR3 DNA: TGTGCCAGCAGCTTAACAGCCTTCACTGAA. Translation: CASSLTAFTE. In full, the CDR3 is CASSLTAFTEAFF. The chain joins TRBV7-3 to TRBJ1-1; D gene uncertain. The read stops 3 residues short of the end of the CDR3; the missing end is completed from the germline J gene. Germline V CDR1 and CDR2: SGHTA, FQGTGA. V shed 0 bases and J shed 4 bases, with 6 bases lying between them. This CDR3 region has 13 residues. The full variable domain, completed using reference TRBV7-3 and TRBJ1-1, is GAGVSQTPSNKVTEKGKYVELRCDPISGHTALYWYRQSLGQGPEFLIYFQGTGAADDSGLPNDRFFAVRPEGSVSTLKIQRTERGDSAVYLCASSLTAFTEAFFGQGTRLTVV.

Of note for this clone: The CDR3 end falls 3 residues outside the read, so it is completed with the germline J gene. This specimen includes other DNA sequences encoding the same CDR3. The rearrangement joins TRBV7-2 to TRBJ2-3, with 8 bases that match TRBD1. This CDR3 region has 15 residues. CDR1 SGHTA and CDR2 FQGNSA come from the germline V gene. The covered CDR3 bases are TGTGCCAGCAGCTTACCCTCAGGGGGCGGGGAGACG. Amino acids: CASSLPSGGGET. In full, the CDR3 reads CASSLPSGGGETQYF.